The source of this T cell receptor beta chain is a study of blood T cell repertoires in COVID-19. Study-wide context: The samples span acute and convalescent COVID-19 from the United States, Italy and Spain.

The data were produced by immunoSEQ multiplex PCR, yet TCRdb's version contains in-frame clones alone and is incomplete. The sample contains under 85,000 clones, roughly 85% of which appear only once. The receptor comes from a man older than 75 with acute or convalescent COVID-19. The sequencing input was peripheral blood.

The CDR3 reads CATLAGPPYEQYF. The DNA for the CDR3 is TGTGCCACCTTAGCGGGACCCCCTTACGAGCAGTACTTC. V and J are TRBV7-2 and TRBJ2-7, with 8 bases fitting TRBD2. CDR1 and CDR2 from the germline V gene are SGHTA and FQGNSA. V dropped 10 bases and J dropped 4; count of bases not matched to a gene: 9. The CDR3 is 13 residues long.